This T cell receptor beta chain was sequenced in a study of T cell responses to AZD1222 COVID-19 vaccine. The repertoire was sequenced with immunoSEQ multiplex PCR; TCRdb's copy has only in-frame clones and lacks some. The sample lists approximately 190,000 clones, just over 90% occurring once. Study-level results: Among vaccine-associated CD4 TCRs, coverage spanned spike, with dominance at 160-218 and 743-854. Researchers took repertoire samples only after the peak T cell response had come.

Regarding this clone: What it binds is unknown.

CDR3 length: 17 amino acids. Germline V lookup: CDR1 LNHDA, CDR2 SQIVND (reference sequence). Losses at the gene ends were 5 bases for V and 4 bases for J; bases not matched to a gene: 11. The material sequenced was peripheral blood, taken on day 0 of AZD1222 vaccination. This TCR was sampled from an adult in good health. The chain recombines TRBV19 with TRBJ2-1; 10 bases are a match to TRBD2. The DNA for the CDR3 is TGTGCCAGTAGTCCCGCCCTAGGACTAGCGGATTACAATGAGCAGTTCTTC. Translating it yields CASSPALGLADYNEQFF.